This T cell receptor beta chain was found in a study of vaccination and CD4 T cells after COVID-19. On the study more broadly: Convalescents were six males and four females, two of them Hispanic. Researchers treated cells with overlapping spike peptides taken from SARS-CoV-2, HCoV-NL63, HCoV-OC43 and HCoV-229E. Typically, post-vaccine samples were obtained a median approximately 74 days after dose two, within a range of 14 to 241.

Specified treatment: roughly 10-day PBMC culture with coronavirus spike peptide pools or control peptides (ViraFEST assay). It was with roughly 9.6 IU/ml IL-2 and roughly 9.1 ug/ml peptide pools that more than 1.5 million PBMCs per well were cultured. The CDR3 totals 13 residues. Deletions cut 2 bases from V and 4 bases from J, with 11 bases between. Germline V gene data show CDR1 as DFQATT and CDR2 as SNEGSKA (reference sequence). Sequencing of the DNA from cultured CD4+ T cells was carried out with the Oncomine TCR Beta short-read assay. From the PCR reads, TCRdb called clonotypes with MiXCR, one entry per CDR3 protein. The table has 15,000 or so distinct CDR3 sequences, 65% to 80% seen once; the top ten hold 15% to 20%. Worth noting for this clonotype: The antigen is undetermined.

The chain is built from TRBV20-1 and TRBJ1-2; D is perhaps TRBD1 (6 bases). This receptor was obtained from a human donor who had recovered from COVID-19. Material for sequencing was CD4+ T cells from blood, cultured in vitro. The CDR3 region has the DNA TGCAGTGCTAGACCAACAGGGAGCTATGGCTACACCTTC. As protein: CSARPTGSYGYTF.